The 23 T cell receptor beta chains in this list originate from one sample, sequenced in a study of cytomegalovirus exposure and HLA in healthy donors. With 60 Vbeta and 13 Jbeta primers, the PCR was carried out. Produced via immunoSEQ multiplex PCR; TCRdb's table is partial and in-frame only. Of about 140,000 clones listed, 75% to 90% are singletons. Material: PBMCs. Receptors originate from a female donor in good health and CMV-seronegative.

The chain links TRBV6-1 to TRBJ2-2, with TRBD1 as a possible D gene (6 bases). The germline V and J ends were trimmed by 8 bases and 2 bases, with 12 bases remaining between them. CDR3 length: 14 amino acids. The germline gives CDR1 MNHNS, CDR2 SASEGT. CDR3 DNA sequence: TGTGCCAGCTGGGACACCCTTAACACCGGGGAGCTGTTTTTT. Its protein is CASWDTLNTGELFF.

This clone was seen only once. J is TRBJ2-7 and V is TRBV6-5; possibly TRBD2 for D (7 bases). V was shortened by 6 bases and J by 2 bases, with 17 bases between the two germline ends. Germline values: CDR1 MNHEY, CDR2 SVGAGI. This CDR3 has 15 residues. CDR3 region: CASSPVGGGAYEQYF. DNA for the CDR3: TGTGCCAGCAGCCCGGTGGGAGGGGGGGCCTACGAGCAGTACTTC.

The chain couples TRBV11-2 to TRBJ2-1, with 7 bases lining up with TRBD1. V lost 2 bases, J lost 6 bases, and 7 bases stayed unmatched. Per the germline V gene, CDR1 is SGHAT and CDR2 is FQNNGV. The CDR3 contains 15 residues. The CDR3 sequence is CASSLLQGMANEQFF. The CDR3, as DNA: TGTGCCAGCAGCTTACTACAGGGGATGGCCAATGAGCAGTTCTTC.

This sequence joins TRBV6-5 and TRBJ2-5, with D possibly matching TRBD1 (5 bases). Per germline, CDR1 MNHEY and CDR2 SVGAGI. The CDR3 runs to 14 residues. Between the trimmed V and J ends, which lost 0 bases and 1 base, there was a span of 6 bases. CDR3 sequence: CASSYSDSQETQYF. CDR3 DNA sequence: TGTGCCAGCAGTTACTCTGACAGCCAAGAGACCCAGTACTTC.

The chain uses TRBV7-9 and TRBJ2-4; TRBD2 agrees at 7 bases. The CDR3 covers 17 residues. The germline gives CDR1 SEHNR, CDR2 FQNEAQ (reference sequence). The trim removed 3 bases at V and 1 base at J, leaving 9 bases unmatched. CDR3 sequence reads: CASSLLGGSKAKNIQYF. The CDR3 nucleotides read TGTGCCAGCAGCTTGCTAGGCGGGAGTAAGGCCAAAAACATTCAGTACTTC. The full variable domain, completed using reference TRBV7-9 and TRBJ2-4, is DTGVSQNPRHKITKRGQNVTFRCDPISEHNRLYWYRQTLGQGPEFLTYFQNEAQLEKSRLLSDRFSAERPKGSFSTLEIQRTEQGDSAMYLCASSLLGGSKAKNIQYFGAGTRLSVL.

The rearrangement uses TRBV6-1 and TRBJ1-4; perhaps TRBD1 as D (6 bases). The germline CDR1 and CDR2 sequences are MNHNS and SASEGT. V lost 6 bases to trimming and J lost 6 bases, with 14 bases between them. The CDR3 sequence is 14 residues long. This chain's CDR3 is CASSQGGADEKLFF. The CDR3 nucleotides are TGTGCCAGCAGCCAAGGGGGGGCGGATGAAAAACTGTTTTTT.

The V call is TRBV5-1, the J call TRBJ2-7; 13 positions agree with TRBD2. The V gene's germline CDR1 is SGHRS and CDR2 YFSETQ. V lost 0 bases and J lost 6; bases outside the gene matches: 9. The CDR3 length is 17 residues. The CDR3 protein is CASSLGGRLAGGIEQYF. CDR3 in DNA: TGCGCCAGCAGCTTGGGGGGTCGACTAGCGGGAGGCATCGAGCAGTACTTC.

The chain uses TRBV5-1 and TRBJ1-1; the D is unclear. Trimming took 3 bases from V and 4 from J, leaving 19 bases between them. From germline, CDR1 is SGHRS and CDR2 YFSETQ. The CDR3 has 16 amino acids. The CDR3: CASSSFQAQAGTEAFF. The CDR3 nucleotides read TGCGCCAGCAGCTCCTTTCAAGCCCAGGCGGGCACTGAAGCTTTCTTT.

The chain employs TRBV28 and TRBJ2-7, with a possible D match to TRBD1 (6 bases). The germline CDR1 and CDR2 sequences are MDHEN and SYDVKM. Trimming stripped 6 bases from V and 7 bases from J, with 25 bases between. This CDR3 has 16 residues. The CDR3 DNA sequence: TGTGCCAGCAGCCAACACAGGGTTCCCCCTACTACGGAGCAGTACTTC. Amino acids: CASSQHRVPPTTEQYF.

This chain uses TRBV4-1 with TRBJ2-5; 9 nucleotides agree with TRBD2. Germline trimming cut 1 base from V and 2 bases from J; bases unmatched to any gene: 5. Per germline, CDR1 MGHRA and CDR2 YSYEKL. This CDR3 has 16 residues. The CDR3 nucleotides read TGCGCCAGCAGCCAAGGGAATAGCGGGGGACAAGAGACCCAGTACTTC. Translating it yields CASSQGNSGGQETQYF.

This clone was detected once. V and J are TRBV5-1 and TRBJ2-3; 14 nucleotides align to TRBD2. After removal of 3 bases from V and 0 bases from J, the junction contained 0 bases not matched to a gene. The CDR3 is 16 amino acids. Looked up from germline, CDR1 is SGHRS and CDR2 is YFSETQ. The CDR3 nucleotides are TGCGCCAGCAGCTGGACTAGCGGGAGGAGCACAGATACGCAGTATTTT. It translates to CASSWTSGRSTDTQYF.

V gene TRBV7-9 combines with J gene TRBJ2-7; 7 bases align to TRBD2. This CDR3 contains 15 residues. The V gene end was trimmed by 2 bases and the J gene end by 5 bases; junction bases not matched to a gene: 9. Per germline, CDR1 SEHNR and CDR2 FQNEAQ (reference sequence). The chain's CDR3 is CASSLSSGKPHEQYF. CDR3 nucleotide sequence: TGTGCCAGCAGCTTATCTAGCGGCAAGCCCCACGAGCAGTACTTC. Using reference TRBV7-9 and TRBJ2-7 for the parts outside the CDR3, the full variable domain is DTGVSQNPRHKITKRGQNVTFRCDPISEHNRLYWYRQTLGQGPEFLTYFQNEAQLEKSRLLSDRFSAERPKGSFSTLEIQRTEQGDSAMYLCASSLSSGKPHEQYFGPGTRLTVT.

The chain combines TRBV6-5 with TRBJ1-6; D uncertain. Trimming shortened V by 8 bases and J by 0 bases, and 5 bases separated the two germline ends. The CDR3 consists of 13 residues. Looked up from germline, CDR1 is MNHEY and CDR2 is SVGAGI. The DNA of the CDR3 is TGTGCCAGCTCCCGCTCCTATAATTCACCCCTCCACTTT. Translated, it gives CASSRSYNSPLHF.

As regards this clone: A junction boundary mismatches the germline segment, possibly from a read error. This sequence joins TRBV7-9 and TRBJ2-1, with unresolved D. The CDR3 extends over 16 amino acids. CDR1 is SEHNR and CDR2 is FQNEAQ in the germline V gene (reference sequence). In DNA, the CDR3 is TGTGCCATCAGCTTCCCTGTCGGGTCCTCCTACAATGAGCAGTTCTTC. It encodes CAISFPVGSSYNEQFF. Complete variable domain (other parts from reference TRBV7-9 and TRBJ2-1): DTGVSQNPRHKITKRGQNVTFRCDPISEHNRLYWYRQTLGQGPEFLTYFQNEAQLEKSRLLSDRFSAERPKGSFSTLEIQRTEQGDSAMYLCAISFPVGSSYNEQFFGPGTRLTVL.

CDR3 in amino acids: CASSLGTSGSRPYNEQFF. The CDR3 DNA reads as TGTGCCAGCAGCTTAGGGACTAGCGGGAGTAGACCCTACAATGAGCAGTTCTTC. V is TRBV13 and J is TRBJ2-1; TRBD2 matches 12 bases. The CDR3 loop spans 18 amino acids. CDR1 is PRHDT and CDR2 is FYEKMQ in the germline V gene (reference sequence). V dropped 0 bases and J dropped 2; count of bases not matched to a gene: 5. Variable domain in full (rest from reference TRBV13 and TRBJ2-1): AAGVIQSPRHLIKEKRETATLKCYPIPRHDTVYWYQQGPGQDPQFLISFYEKMQSDKGSIPDRFSAQQFSDYHSELNMSSLELGDSALYFCASSLGTSGSRPYNEQFFGPGTRLTVL.

This sequence joins TRBV5-1 and TRBJ2-7; 7 nucleotides match TRBD1. V trimming: 0 bases; J trimming: 2 bases; junction bases outside the gene matches: 2. The CDR3 loop spans 14 amino acids. Germline CDR1 is SGHRS and CDR2 is YFSETQ. CDR3 nucleotide sequence: TGCGCCAGCAGCTTGGACAGGGGTCCCTACGAGCAGTACTTC. It yields the protein CASSLDRGPYEQYF.

This clone was seen a single time. The chain carries TRBV28 and TRBJ1-5; the match to TRBD1 covers 7 bases. The CDR3 is made up of 14 amino acids. The junction had 6 bases not matched to a gene; V was cut back by 6 bases and J by 4 bases. In germline, CDR1 is MDHEN, CDR2 SYDVKM. CDR3 sequence (DNA): TGTGCCAGCAGAACAGGGGTTGGAAATCAGCCCCAGCATTTT. Its translation is CASRTGVGNQPQHF.

The rearrangement links TRBV29-1 to TRBJ2-1; 9 nucleotides agree with TRBD1. Per the germline V gene, CDR1 is SQVTM and CDR2 is ANQGSEA. CDR3 length equals 15 residues. V lost 3 bases, J lost 6 bases, and 9 bases stayed unmatched. The CDR3 loop is CSVDGPGGQGNEQFF. CDR3 nucleotide sequence: TGCAGCGTTGATGGCCCGGGGGGACAGGGCAATGAGCAGTTCTTC.

The chain couples TRBV11-2 to TRBJ2-5, with 7 bases identical to TRBD1. CDR3 length equals 15 residues. Germline CDR1 SGHAT, CDR2 FQNNGV. J was trimmed by 6 bases and V by 1 base; bases with no gene match: 8. The CDR3 DNA is TGTGCCAGCAGCTTAGTTTTAGGGGGCCGGAAGACCCAGTACTTC. It encodes CASSLVLGGRKTQYF.

The J gene is TRBJ1-1, the V gene TRBV11-2, with D unresolved. V lost 1 base and J lost 2, with 5 bases in between. The CDR3 is made up of 13 amino acids. CDR1 SGHAT and CDR2 FQNNGV come from the germline V gene. The CDR3 is CASSLGRNTEAFF. For the CDR3, the DNA is TGTGCCAGCAGCTTAGGCAGAAACACTGAAGCTTTCTTT.

The rearrangement links TRBV15 to TRBJ2-5; D is possibly TRBD2 (7 bases). Germline assignment: CDR1 LNHNV and CDR2 YYDKDF (reference sequence). The CDR3 sequence is 14 residues long. Trimming took off 3 bases at V and 2 bases at J, with 10 bases between the two ends. The CDR3 nucleotides are TGTGCCACCAGCAGGGGGGGGCAGCAAGAGACCCAGTACTTC. Translated, it gives CATSRGGQQETQYF.

The CDR3 sequence is CASSIDEVSGANVLTF. The CDR3 DNA sequence: TGTGCCAGTAGTATAGATGAGGTCTCTGGGGCCAACGTCCTGACTTTC. The genes are TRBV19 and TRBJ2-6; D gene ambiguous. CDR3 length: 16 residues. V dropped 0 bases and J dropped 0 bases, with 6 bases sitting between them. Germline loops: CDR1 LNHDA, CDR2 SQIVND (reference sequence). The whole variable domain, remainder taken from reference TRBV19 and TRBJ2-6, is DGGITQSPKYLFRKEGQNVTLSCEQNLNHDAMYWYRQDPGQGLRLIYYSQIVNDFQKGDIAEGYSVSREKKESFPLTVTSAQKNPTAFYLCASSIDEVSGANVLTFGAGSRLTVL.

This chain joins TRBV2 and TRBJ2-7; D is possibly TRBD1 (5 bases). Trimming shortened V by 3 bases and J by 6 bases, and 12 bases separated the two germline ends. CDR3 length equals 13 residues. Germline CDR1 reads SNHLY; CDR2 reads FYNNEI. In DNA, the CDR3 is TGTGCCAGCAGTGAGGGCAGGGCACGCGAGCAGTACTTC. Amino acid sequence: CASSEGRAREQYF. The full variable domain, in which reference TRBV2 and TRBJ2-7 provide the parts outside the CDR3, is EPEVTQTPSHQVTQMGQEVILRCVPISNHLYFYWYRQILGQKVEFLVSFYNNEISEKSEIFDDQFSVERPDGSNFTLKIRSTKLEDSAMYFCASSEGRAREQYFGPGTRLTVT.